This T cell receptor beta chain was observed in a study of blood T cell repertoires in COVID-19. Study-wide background: In each case, the material was cDNA or gDNA derived from T cells, B-cell-depleted T cells, or PBMCs.

This clone was observed a handful of times. TCRdb keeps only in-frame clones here, not all; method: immunoSEQ multiplex PCR. Among 250,000 to 300,000 clones listed, 75% to 90% were seen once. This CDR3 is 15 amino acids long. CDR1 is KGHSH and CDR2 is LQKENI in the germline V gene. Trimming removed 2 bases from V and 2 bases from J; junction bases left unmatched: 3. This TCR came from a woman aged 70-85 years with COVID-19, enrolled during active disease. The rearrangement joins TRBV18 to TRBJ1-5; 7 bases are a match to TRBD1. Sequenced: peripheral blood. CDR3 residues: CASSPTGEGNQPQHF. The CDR3 coding sequence is TGTGCCAGCTCACCAACAGGGGAGGGCAATCAGCCCCAGCATTTT.